A selection of T cell receptor delta chains follows, all from one sample in a study of Vδ1+ human thymocytes. TCRdb redid clone calling on the multiplex PCR reads using CATT. The sample includes over 45,000 delta-chain clones, 15% of them seen just once. What was sequenced was Vdelta1+ gamma-delta thymocytes from the thymus. The receptor source for this set is a boy under three years old who had congenital heart surgery. Both conserved end residues are part of each CDR3. A D gene is named only where the DNA matches it firmly. Size tells how often a clone was seen (once, few, many) or the class of an expanded clone, and some rows leave it out.

>few|TRDJ1|TRDV1|TRDD3
TGTGCTCTTGGGGAAGGCCTTCGGGACTGGGGACACCCCTCGTACACCGATAAACTCATCTTT
CALGEGLRDWGHPSYTDKLIF
>few|TRDJ1|TRDV1|TRDD3
TGTGCTCTTGGGGGTAACCGGCGGTGGGGGATACAGGCCGATAAACTCATCTTT
CALGGNRRWGIQADKLIF
>few|TRDJ1|TRDV1|TRDD3
TGTGCTCTTGGGGAACTCCACTGGGGCGTAGGAGGGGACACCGATAAACTCATCTTT
CALGELHWGVGGDTDKLIF
>few|TRDJ1|TRDV1|TRDD3
TGTGCTCTTGGGTCCTCACTGAGTCCACTGGGGAGTCCCGATAAACTCATCTTT
CALGSSLSPLGSPDKLIF
>NA|TRDJ1|TRDV1|TRDD3
TGTGCTCTTGGGGAACTATTCCCTGGGGGGGCGTACACCGATAAACTCATCTTT
CALGELFPGGAYTDKLIF
>NA|TRDJ1|TRDV1|TRDD3
TGTGCTCTTGGGGGGGTTACTGGGGGATGGCCGGATAAACTCATCTTT
CALGGVTGGWPDKLIF
>NA|TRDJ1|TRDV1|NA
TGTGCTCTTGGGAAGGGAGGGGTACTGGACACCGATAAACTCATCTTC
CALGKGGVLDTDKLIF
>few|TRDJ1|TRDV3|TRDD3
TGTGCCGTTTCTCGCGCGTTTTACTGGGGGATACGAGCCACCGATAAACTCATCTTT
CAVSRAFYWGIRATDKLIF
>NA|TRDJ1|TRDV1|TRDD3
TGTGCTCTTGGGGAACTTACCTCCTACGGTCTGGTACTGGGGGATACGAGGGGGGACACCGATAAACTCATCTTT
CALGELTSYGLVLGDTRGDTDKLIF
>few|TRDJ1|TRDV1|NA
TGTGCTCTTGGGGAACTAGTCTACGACCTGGGGACTAGGTACACCGATAAACTCATCTTT
CALGELVYDLGTRYTDKLIF
>NA|TRDJ1|TRDV1|TRDD3
TGTGCTCTTGTCTCTGGGGGATACCTTTACACCGATAAACTCATCTTT
CALVSGGYLYTDKLIF
>few|TRDJ1|TRDV1|NA
TGTGCTCTTGGGCCCATTTCCTCCGGAAAACTCATCTTT
CALGPISSGKLIF
>NA|TRDJ1|TRDV1|TRDD2
TGTGCTCTTGGCTCCTTCCTACCCTACCTTTTCACCGATAAACTCATCTTT
CALGSFLPYLFTDKLIF
>few|TRDJ1|TRDV1|TRDD3
TGTGCTCTTGGGGCTAGCTACGACTGGGGGATATCCGGCGATAAACTCATCTTT
CALGASYDWGISGDKLIF
>NA|TRDJ1|TRDV1|NA
TGTGCTCTTGGGGAACCCCTTCCTTCCTACGATGAATGGGGGATCGGCGATAAACTCATCTTT
CALGEPLPSYDEWGIGDKLIF
>few|TRDJ1|TRDV1|TRDD3
TGTGCTCTTGGGGAACTAGCGCTCTGGGGGATACCGTACACCGATAAACTCATCTTT
CALGELALWGIPYTDKLIF
>NA|TRDJ1|TRDV1|TRDD3
TGTGCTCTTGGGAGGTTACTTCTTACTACTGGGGGACTACGATTGTACACCGATAAACTCATCTTT
CALGRLLLTTGGLRLYTDKLIF
>few|TRDJ1|TRDV1|TRDD3
TGTGCTCTTGGGGGAACTACGGTAGAATGGGGGAGTTGGTACACCGATAAACTCATCTTT
CALGGTTVEWGSWYTDKLIF
>NA|TRDJ1|TRDV1|TRDD3
TGTGCTCTTGGGGAAACCGGGGGATACGCAGAGAACGATAAACTCATCTTT
CALGETGGYAENDKLIF
>NA|TRDJ1|TRDV1|TRDD3
TGTGCTCTTGGGGACTCCACTTCCACTGTGGGATACCCATGGTCGGATAAACTCATCTTT
CALGDSTSTVGYPWSDKLIF
>few|TRDJ1|TRDV1|TRDD2
TGTGCTCTTGACCTTCCTCCAATATACACCGATAAACTCATCTTT
CALDLPPIYTDKLIF
>NA|TRDJ1|TRDV1|TRDD3
TGTGCTCTTGGGGAACTAATATCCTTTCCGGGGGATATCCCGTCCACCGATAAACTCATCTTT
CALGELISFPGDIPSTDKLIF
>NA|TRDJ1|TRDV1|TRDD3
TGTGCTCTTGGGGACGGGGGATACGCTCCAACCGATAAACTCATCTTT
CALGDGGYAPTDKLIF
>NA|TRDJ1|TRDV1|TRDD3
TGTGCTCTTGGGGAACTTTTGGTGGGATACGCGCGGTCCGATAAACTCATCTTT
CALGELLVGYARSDKLIF
>few|TRDJ1|TRDV1|NA
TGTGCTCTTGGGGAAGCATCGCCTCTGATCGTACGAGGGTACACCGATAAACTCATCTTT
CALGEASPLIVRGYTDKLIF
>NA|TRDJ1|TRDV1|TRDD3
TGTGCTCTTGGGGAACTAGTCGAATCCTCCCTACTGGGGGATAAGGGTCGGTACACCGATAAACTCATCTTT
CALGELVESSLLGDKGRYTDKLIF